This TCR beta chain was recorded in a study of T-cell reconstitution after alpha-beta-depleted transplantation in children. Unique molecular identifiers were incorporated into the prepared TCRbeta library. Each CDR3 protein is one row after TCRdb ran MiXCR on the PCR reads. The sample contains about 460,000 distinct CDR3 sequences, around 13% of which appear only once. CDR3 length equals 17 residues. Germline CDR1 and CDR2: MGHRA and YSYEKL. Trimming removed 1 base at V and 5 bases at J, with 18 bases between. The chain is built from TRBV4-1 and TRBJ2-1, with D possibly TRBD2 on 5 matching bases. This TCR derives from a human donor who donated a stem cell graft to a child with combined immunodeficiency. Material: PBMCs from the stem cell graft donor, obtained from the stem cell graft. This CDR3 reads CASSQGTLAFSNNEQFF. CDR3 nucleotides: TGCGCCAGCAGCCAAGGGACCTTAGCGTTCTCGAACAATGAGCAGTTCTTC.